One sample yielded the 19 T cell receptor beta chains listed below, sequenced in a study of cytomegalovirus exposure and HLA in healthy donors. It was with 60 Vbeta and 13 Jbeta primers that the PCR ran. Produced via immunoSEQ multiplex PCR; TCRdb's table is partial and in-frame only. Seen here are 99,000 or so clones, over 65% observed once, and the top ten hold 1.5% to 2%. The sequenced sample was PBMCs. These receptors were obtained from a woman aged 40 to 50 in good health and CMV-seronegative.

The chain joins TRBV5-5 to TRBJ1-2, with D unresolved. CDR3 length: 13 amino acids. Germline lookup yields CDR1 SGHKS and CDR2 YYEKEE (reference sequence). Trimming shortened V by 4 bases and J by 1 base, and 8 bases separated the two germline ends. The CDR3 region has the DNA TGTGCCAGCAGCGACGGAGTTAACTATGGCTACACCTTC. As protein: CASSDGVNYGYTF.

In this sample, this clone turned up once. The genes are TRBV7-3 and TRBJ1-1; D unclear. The V end lost 8 bases, the J end lost 1 base, and 17 bases lay between the germline ends. Germline lookup yields CDR1 SGHTA and CDR2 FQGTGA. The CDR3 is made up of 15 amino acids. CDR3 protein: CASARHLSGNTEAFF. The CDR3 nucleotides read TGTGCCAGCGCCAGACATCTTTCAGGGAACACTGAAGCTTTCTTT.

The chain carries TRBV5-1 and TRBJ1-1; 7 positions agree with TRBD1. The V gene end was trimmed by 4 bases and the J gene end by 2 bases; junction bases not matched to a gene: 5. This CDR3 is 14 amino acids long. Germline lookup yields CDR1 SGHRS and CDR2 YFSETQ. CDR3 amino acids: CASSLGQANTEAFF. In DNA, the CDR3 is TGCGCCAGCAGCCTAGGACAGGCCAACACTGAAGCTTTCTTT. The variable domain in full, completed from reference TRBV5-1 and TRBJ1-1, reads KAGVTQTPRYLIKTRGQQVTLSCSPISGHRSVSWYQQTPGQGLQFLFEYFSETQRNKGNFPGRFSGRQFSNSRSEMNVSTLELGDSALYLCASSLGQANTEAFFGQGTRLTVV.

Details on this clone: Its ends do not fully match the called genes, so a read error is possible. The rearrangement links TRBV28 to TRBJ1-5; no clear D. The germline CDR1 and CDR2 sequences are MDHEN and SYDVKM. The CDR3 loop spans 14 amino acids. The CDR3 is CASTERYSNQPRHF. The CDR3, as DNA: TGTGCCAGCACGGAGCGGTATAGCAATCAGCCCCGGCATTTT.

V gene TRBV7-9 combines with J gene TRBJ1-3; perhaps TRBD1 as D (6 bases). This CDR3 region has 18 residues. Per the germline V gene, CDR1 is SEHNR and CDR2 is FQNEAQ (reference sequence). Trimming cost V 10 bases and J 0 bases, with 25 bases left between them. The CDR3 region is CATDPQDSLHSSGNTIYF. As DNA, the CDR3 is TGTGCCACCGACCCCCAGGACAGCCTACACTCCTCTGGAAACACCATATATTTT.

CDR3 DNA: TGTGCCAGCAGCTTAGCGGCGGGTTTGGCTAACTATGGCTACACCTTC. Amino acids: CASSLAAGLANYGYTF. The rearrangement uses TRBV7-2 and TRBJ1-2, with D unclear. The CDR3 is made up of 16 amino acids. Germline-derived CDR1 and CDR2 are SGHTA and FQGNSA. V was clipped by 0 bases and J by 0 bases, with 11 bases between them. Combining the CDR3 with reference TRBV7-2 and TRBJ1-2 gives the whole variable domain GAGVSQSPSNKVTEKGKDVELRCDPISGHTALYWYRQSLGQGLEFLIYFQGNSAPDKSGLPSDRFSAERTGGSVSTLTIQRTQQEDSAVYLCASSLAAGLANYGYTFGSGTRLTVV.

The gene calls are TRBV11-2 and TRBJ2-2; 8 nucleotides agree with TRBD1. V shed 4 bases, J shed 3 bases, and the junction held 7 bases outside the gene matches. The CDR3 consists of 16 residues. Germline V CDR1 and CDR2: SGHAT, FQNNGV. In DNA form, the CDR3 reads TGTGCCAGCAGCTCCCCGGGACAGGCGGACACCGGGGAGCTGTTTTTT. Its translation: CASSSPGQADTGELFF. Using reference TRBV11-2 and TRBJ2-2 for the parts outside the CDR3, the full variable domain is EAGVAQSPRYKIIEKRQSVAFWCNPISGHATLYWYQQILGQGPKLLIQFQNNGVVDDSQLPKDRFSAERLKGVDSTLKIQPAKLEDSAVYLCASSSPGQADTGELFFGEGSRLTVL.

V gene TRBV7-2 combines with J gene TRBJ2-5; 9 bases map to TRBD1. Trimming removed 4 bases from V and 4 bases from J; junction bases left unmatched: 7. The CDR3 sequence is 15 residues long. Germline V gene data show CDR1 as SGHTA and CDR2 as FQGNSA. Here the CDR3 DNA reads TGTGCCAGCAGCTCCATGGGACAGGGACGAGAGACCCAGTACTTC. As protein: CASSSMGQGRETQYF.

The chain joins TRBV7-9 to TRBJ2-1, with D possibly matching TRBD2 (5 bases). This CDR3 comprises 17 residues. V was cut by 5 bases and J by 5 bases, with 22 bases left in between. The germline V gene has CDR1 SEHNR and CDR2 FQNEAQ (reference sequence). The CDR3: CASSPQWERQNNNEQFF. CDR3 bases: TGTGCCAGCAGCCCCCAGTGGGAGCGGCAAAATAACAATGAGCAGTTCTTC.

This clone was picked up one time. The CDR3 reads CASSREETQYF. The CDR3 DNA reads as TGTGCCAGCAGCCGAGAAGAGACCCAGTACTTC. The chain employs TRBV7-9 and TRBJ2-5, with D unresolved. V gave up 5 bases and J gave up 3 bases, with 4 bases separating them. In germline, CDR1 is SEHNR, CDR2 FQNEAQ (reference sequence). The CDR3 consists of 11 residues. The whole variable domain, remainder taken from reference TRBV7-9 and TRBJ2-5, is DTGVSQNPRHKITKRGQNVTFRCDPISEHNRLYWYRQTLGQGPEFLTYFQNEAQLEKSRLLSDRFSAERPKGSFSTLEIQRTEQGDSAMYLCASSREETQYFGPGTRLLVL.

The genes are TRBV30 and TRBJ1-4; D gene ambiguous. Germline loops: CDR1 GTSNPN, CDR2 SVGIG (reference sequence). This CDR3 spans 15 amino acids. Between the trimmed V and J ends, which lost 0 bases and 6 bases, there was a span of 14 bases. The CDR3 region has the DNA TGTGCCTGGAGTGTACGGCTTGGGCATTATGAAAAACTGTTTTTT. As protein: CAWSVRLGHYEKLFF.

The chain links TRBV27 to TRBJ1-4; 9 nucleotides align to TRBD1. CDR3 length: 13 amino acids. After removal of 6 bases from V and 8 bases from J, the junction contained 4 bases not matched to a gene. The V gene's germline CDR1 is MNHEY and CDR2 SMNVEV (reference sequence). In DNA, the CDR3 is TGTGCCAGCAGGACAGGGGGGGTCGAAAAACTGTTTTTT. This gives the protein CASRTGGVEKLFF.

The rearrangement uses TRBV5-1 and TRBJ2-1, with D possibly TRBD2 on 6 matching bases. Per germline, CDR1 SGHRS and CDR2 YFSETQ. The CDR3 spans 15 residues. Trimming stripped 0 bases from V and 9 bases from J, with 16 bases between. CDR3 region: CASSLGIGSGGEQFF. Written as DNA, the CDR3 is TGCGCCAGCAGCTTGGGTATCGGGAGTGGGGGTGAGCAGTTCTTC.

The chain links TRBV9 to TRBJ1-2; D is unresolved. This CDR3 comprises 12 residues. V lost 4 bases, J lost 9 bases, and 13 bases lay in between. The germline V gene encodes CDR1 SGDLS and CDR2 YYNGEE. The DNA of the CDR3 is TGTGCCAGCAGCTTCGAGCCGGGGAGCTACACCTTC. This gives the protein CASSFEPGSYTF.

The chain carries TRBV28 and TRBJ1-5; D is unclear. Trimming removed 5 bases from V and 7 bases from J, with 18 bases in between. The CDR3 is made up of 15 amino acids. Germline-derived CDR1 and CDR2 are MDHEN and SYDVKM. As DNA, the CDR3 is TGTGCCAGCAGTCCGGAGAGGTCCCGGCAACAGCCCCAGCATTTT. It specifies CASSPERSRQQPQHF.

The chain has TRBV28 and TRBJ1-5; D uncertain. The CDR3 is 12 residues long. In germline, CDR1 is MDHEN, CDR2 SYDVKM. V lost 2 bases, J lost 10 bases, and 9 bases lay in between. DNA for the CDR3: TGTGCCAGCAGTTTACGGTACGTACCCCAGCATTTT. Protein: CASSLRYVPQHF.

The chain recombines TRBV4-3 with TRBJ1-3; D is perhaps TRBD1 (5 bases). Germline V gene data show CDR1 as LGHNA and CDR2 as YSLEER. CDR3 size: 16 residues. The V end lost 0 bases, the J end lost 4 bases, and 13 bases lay between the germline ends. The CDR3 sequence is CASSQDGRGWGNTIYF. In DNA, the CDR3 is TGCGCCAGCAGCCAAGATGGGCGGGGCTGGGGAAACACCATATATTTT.

The chain employs TRBV18 and TRBJ2-3, with 15 bases fitting TRBD2. This CDR3 is 17 amino acids long. Germline V gene data show CDR1 as KGHSH and CDR2 as LQKENI. J was trimmed by 4 bases and V by 4 bases; bases with no gene match: 6. The CDR3 bases are TGTGCCAGCTCACACCCGGGACTAGCGGGAGGATCAGATACGCAGTATTTT. Its translation is CASSHPGLAGGSDTQYF.

The chain recombines TRBV28 with TRBJ1-5; a possible D gene is TRBD1 (6 bases). Looked up from germline, CDR1 is MDHEN and CDR2 is SYDVKM. The length of the CDR3 is 13 residues. V was clipped by 5 bases and J by 3 bases, with 8 bases between them. CDR3 residues: CASSDRYNQPQHF. CDR3 sequence (DNA): TGTGCCAGCAGTGACAGGTACAATCAGCCCCAGCATTTT.